This T cell receptor (beta chain) appears in the sequencing data of a study of shared clonotypes between healthy human individuals. Between the trimmed V and J ends, which lost 6 bases and 3 bases, there was a span of 12 bases. This CDR3 comprises 12 residues. Germline V gene data show CDR1 as SQVTM and CDR2 as ANQGSEA. Repertoires were generated with immunoSEQ multiplex PCR, while TCRdb's copy carries only in-frame clones and drops some. This table holds roughly 1.4 million clones, 98% to 99% found once. This sequence originates from a man aged 25 to 40 in good health. The chain has TRBV29-1 and TRBJ2-7; no clear D gene. What was sequenced was naive CD4+ T cells sorted from blood. Subset in this sample: CD45RA+ positively selected. The CDR3 nucleotides are TGCAGCGTCGCCCTTCCCAGCTACGAGCAGTACTTC. This translates into CSVALPSYEQYF.